These 27 T cell receptor beta chains were sequenced from one sample in a study of T cells in Graves' hyperthyroidism and ophthalmopathy. RNA transcripts gave rise to amplified TCR beta CDR3 regions. During a first-round RT-PCR of the TCR CDR3, the HTBI primer set was used. MiXCR was run by TCRdb on the multiplex PCR reads, yielding one entry per CDR3 protein. Among around 520,000 distinct CDR3 sequences listed, roughly 15% were seen once. Sequencing was performed on blood. The receptor set was obtained from a woman in her forties with Graves' hyperthyroidism.

This clonotype was found many times. V usage is TRBV4-1 and J usage is TRBJ2-3, with 8 nucleotides matching TRBD1. The CDR3 covers 15 residues. The V gene's germline CDR1 is MGHRA and CDR2 YSYEKL. The junction had 9 bases not matched to a gene; V was cut back by 4 bases and J by 6 bases. The DNA for the CDR3 is TGCGCCAGCAGCCCGACAGGGGCGGAGGGTGATACGCAGTATTTT. Translating it yields CASSPTGAEGDTQYF.

V gene TRBV27 combines with J gene TRBJ2-7; maybe TRBD1 (6 bases). The V gene's germline CDR1 is MNHEY and CDR2 SMNVEV (reference sequence). CDR3 length: 16 residues. Trimming stripped 0 bases from V and 3 bases from J, with 15 bases between. The CDR3 sequence: CASSLSRDTKFYEQYF. CDR3 nucleotide sequence: TGTGCCAGCAGTTTATCTCGGGACACCAAATTCTACGAGCAGTACTTC.

This clonotype was seen many times. The chain couples TRBV27 to TRBJ1-6; D may be TRBD1 (5 bases). Trimming pared 3 bases from V and 7 bases from J, leaving 7 bases between. The CDR3 loop spans 13 amino acids. Per germline, CDR1 MNHEY and CDR2 SMNVEV (reference sequence). CDR3 coding DNA: TGTGCCAGCAGTTTTGGACAAAATTCACCCCTCCACTTT. Protein sequence: CASSFGQNSPLHF.

This clonotype was picked up one time. V and J are TRBV12-3 or TRBV12-4 and TRBJ2-2, with TRBD2 as a possible D gene (7 bases). V was shortened by 1 base and J by 7 bases, with 13 bases between the two germline ends. This CDR3 spans 15 amino acids. The CDR3 protein is CASSLGWEGVGELFF. The CDR3 DNA reads as TGTGCCAGCAGTTTAGGGTGGGAGGGGGTCGGGGAGCTGTTTTTT.

This clonotype was picked up many times. The chain links TRBV7-8 to TRBJ2-1, with TRBD2 identical over 12 bases. In germline, CDR1 is SGHVS, CDR2 FQNEAQ. The trim removed 5 bases at V and 5 bases at J, leaving 4 bases unmatched. The CDR3 has 15 residues. This CDR3 reads CASSQRTSGNNEQFF. The CDR3 DNA follows: TGTGCCAGCAGCCAGCGGACTAGCGGGAACAATGAGCAGTTCTTC. Supplemented by reference TRBV7-8 and TRBJ2-1, the full variable domain reads GAGVSQSPRYKVAKRGQDVALRCDPISGHVSLFWYQQALGQGPEFLTYFQNEAQLDKSGLPSDRFFAERPEGSVSTLKIQRTQQEDSAVYLCASSQRTSGNNEQFFGPGTRLTVL.

In its sample, this clonotype was seen many times. The chain recombines TRBV7-9 with TRBJ2-1; 11 nucleotides align to TRBD1. Germline lookup yields CDR1 SEHNR and CDR2 FQNEAQ (reference sequence). V lost 5 bases, J lost 9 bases, and 9 bases stayed unmatched. The length of the CDR3 is 15 residues. DNA for the CDR3: TGTGCCAGCAGCCGAAGTGGACAGGGGGCAAGTGAGCAGTTCTTC. Translating gives CASSRSGQGASEQFF.

This clonotype came up many times. V gene TRBV5-1 combines with J gene TRBJ1-1, with D tentatively TRBD1 (5 bases). CDR3 length equals 15 residues. Germline V gene lookup returns CDR1 SGHRS and CDR2 YFSETQ. Trimming took 0 bases from V and 1 from J, leaving 10 bases between them. The DNA of the CDR3 is TGCGCCAGCAGCTTGGCCGGGGCGGGGAACACTGAAGCTTTCTTT. Translating it yields CASSLAGAGNTEAFF.

This chain connects TRBV9 to TRBJ2-5, with D possibly called TRBD1 or TRBD2 (6 bases each). Germline V gene sequence: CDR1 SGDLS, CDR2 YYNGEE. The V end lost 3 bases, the J end lost 4 bases, and 22 bases lay between the germline ends. This CDR3 has 17 residues. The CDR3 sequence is CASSEGERAGIGETQYF. CDR3 DNA: TGTGCCAGCAGCGAGGGGGAAAGGGCGGGAATAGGAGAGACCCAGTACTTC.

This clonotype occurred many times. The chain combines TRBV28 with TRBJ1-2; possible D gene TRBD1, 6 bases. This CDR3 is built from 12 residues. Per the germline V gene, CDR1 is MDHEN and CDR2 is SYDVKM. The ends were cut back, 7 bases at V and 7 bases at J, with 13 bases in the middle. The CDR3: CASKTGTGGYTF. As DNA, the CDR3 is TGTGCCAGCAAAACAGGGACTGGTGGCTACACCTTC.

This clonotype has ten or more counts. This sequence joins TRBV3-1 and TRBJ1-1; the D gene is possibly TRBD1 (6 bases). Deletions cut 4 bases from V and 0 bases from J, with 15 bases between. The CDR3 loop spans 16 amino acids. CDR1 is LGHDT and CDR2 is YNNKEL in the germline V gene (reference sequence). This chain's CDR3 is CASSPLQGFMNTEAFF. Written as DNA, the CDR3 is TGTGCCAGCAGCCCCCTACAGGGCTTCATGAACACTGAAGCTTTCTTT.

There are a few counts of this clonotype. This chain joins TRBV29-1 and TRBJ2-1, with D possibly TRBD1 on 5 matching bases. CDR3 length: 14 amino acids. CDR1 is SQVTM and CDR2 is ANQGSEA in the germline V gene. V was pared by 4 bases and J by 8 bases, with 18 bases between. For the CDR3, the DNA is TGCAGCGTTGTCGTCAGGGTAGTTTTCGATGAGCAGTTCTTC. Its protein product is CSVVVRVVFDEQFF.

This clonotype was found many times. CDR3 residues: CASSLSRSSDRGSYEQYF. CDR3 DNA: TGCGCCAGCAGCTTGAGTCGTTCGTCGGATCGGGGCTCCTACGAGCAGTACTTC. This chain joins TRBV5-1 and TRBJ2-7; a weak D match, TRBD2 (5 bases). The CDR3 sequence is 18 residues long. Germline V lookup: CDR1 SGHRS, CDR2 YFSETQ. V dropped 1 base and J dropped 0 bases, with 20 bases sitting between them.

This clonotype has at least ten counts. The chain recombines TRBV3-1 with TRBJ2-5; TRBD2 matches 11 bases. With V trimmed by 2 bases and J by 4 bases, 6 bases remained unmatched. The CDR3 is 16 amino acids. Germline assignment: CDR1 LGHDT and CDR2 YNNKEL (reference sequence). In DNA form, the CDR3 reads TGTGCCAGCAGCCAAAAGGGTGGACTAGCGGGAGAGACCCAGTACTTC. This translates into CASSQKGGLAGETQYF.

This chain connects TRBV6-1 to TRBJ1-5, with TRBD1 as a possible D gene (5 bases). CDR1 and CDR2 from the germline V gene are MNHNS and SASEGT. Trimming pared 7 bases from V and 0 bases from J, leaving 7 bases between. This CDR3 contains 13 residues. CDR3 coding DNA: TGTGCCAGCAAACAGGTTAGCAATCAGCCCCAGCATTTT. Residues: CASKQVSNQPQHF.

In its sample, this clonotype was seen many times. The V call is TRBV28, the J call TRBJ2-7, with D perhaps matching TRBD2 (5 bases). This CDR3 is built from 14 residues. Trimming left V 5 bases short and J 3 bases short, with 14 bases between. Germline CDR1 and CDR2: MDHEN and SYDVKM. In DNA, the CDR3 is TGTGCCAGCAGTGGACCCCTAGGACTCTACGAGCAGTACTTC. Protein product: CASSGPLGLYEQYF. Using reference TRBV28 and TRBJ2-7 for the parts outside the CDR3, the full variable domain is DVKVTQSSRYLVKRTGEKVFLECVQDMDHENMFWYRQDPGLGLRLIYFSYDVKMKEKGDIPEGYSVSREKKERFSLILESASTNQTSMYLCASSGPLGLYEQYFGPGTRLTVT.

The chain combines TRBV20-1 with TRBJ2-2, with TRBD2 matching over 7 bases. The V and J ends lost 5 bases and 7 bases, in that order; junction bases with no gene match: 19. CDR3 length: 17 amino acids. CDR1 and CDR2 from the germline V gene are DFQATT and SNEGSKA (reference sequence). The CDR3 DNA is TGCAGTGCTTGGGAAGAAGCGGGGTACCCTGAGGGCGGGGAGCTGTTTTTT. It yields the protein CSAWEEAGYPEGGELFF.

This clonotype was counted many times. The rearrangement joins TRBV7-2 to TRBJ1-1; D gene unclear. This CDR3 has 15 amino acids. CDR1 and CDR2 (germline): SGHTA, FQGNSA. V shed 4 bases and J shed 0 bases, with 12 bases lying between them. CDR3 in amino acids: CASSWTTRMNTEAFF. The CDR3 bases are TGTGCCAGCAGCTGGACGACGCGGATGAACACTGAAGCTTTCTTT.

Many counts were recorded for this clonotype. The chain combines TRBV3-1 with TRBJ1-2, with D possibly TRBD1 on 6 matching bases. The V gene's germline CDR1 is LGHDT and CDR2 YNNKEL (reference sequence). V was pared by 8 bases and J by 3 bases, with 13 bases between. The CDR3 sequence is 13 residues long. The CDR3 DNA reads TGTGCCAGCCGAGGACAGAGCCACTATGGCTACACCTTC. Translation: CASRGQSHYGYTF. The variable domain in full, with the rest retrieved from reference TRBV3-1 and TRBJ1-2, is DTAVSQTPKYLVTQMGNDKSIKCEQNLGHDTMYWYKQDSKKFLKIMFSYNNKELIINETVPNRFSPKSPDKAHLNLHINSLELGDSAVYFCASRGQSHYGYTFGSGTRLTVV.

Only a few counts were recorded for this clonotype. The gene calls are TRBV9 and TRBJ1-5; TRBD1 aligns across 7 bases. The V segment lost 3 bases and the J segment 3 bases; nucleotides outside the gene matches: 6. Germline CDR1 is SGDLS and CDR2 is YYNGEE. The CDR3 is 15 amino acids. The CDR3 coding sequence is TGTGCCAGCAGCGCGGGGACAGTTCCCAATCAGCCCCAGCATTTT. This codes for CASSAGTVPNQPQHF.

This chain joins TRBV20-1 and TRBJ1-1; D uncertain. The germline V gene encodes CDR1 DFQATT and CDR2 SNEGSKA (reference sequence). Trimming removed 5 bases at V and 5 bases at J, with 12 bases between. The CDR3 runs to 12 residues. The CDR3 reads CSALMARTEAFF. The CDR3 region has the DNA TGCAGTGCTCTCATGGCCCGGACTGAAGCTTTCTTT.

This clonotype showed up many times. The CDR3, as DNA: TGTGCCAGCAGCCCCGTCTCCCGGACTAGCGGGACTGTATGGGAGACCCAGTACTTC. Its protein is CASSPVSRTSGTVWETQYF. The rearrangement uses TRBV7-3 and TRBJ2-5, with 12 bases aligning to TRBD2. The germline CDR1 and CDR2 sequences are SGHTA and FQGTGA. Losses at the gene ends were 5 bases for V and 5 bases for J; bases not matched to a gene: 18. This CDR3 has 19 residues.

The table lists this clonotype with a few counts. The chain links TRBV20-1 to TRBJ1-6, with 9 bases fitting TRBD1. The V segment lost 5 bases and the J segment 0 bases; nucleotides outside the gene matches: 8. In germline, CDR1 is DFQATT, CDR2 SNEGSKA (reference sequence). This CDR3 has 17 residues. The CDR3 sequence is CSARTGTGSSYNSPLHF. In DNA form, the CDR3 reads TGCAGTGCTCGGACCGGGACAGGGAGCTCCTATAATTCACCCCTCCACTTT.

This clonotype was recorded at least ten times. CDR3 sequence: CASSYYRQPSEQYF. The CDR3 region has the DNA TGCGCCAGCAGTTACTATCGACAGCCATCCGAGCAGTACTTC. The genes are TRBV5-1 and TRBJ2-7; D is perhaps TRBD1 (5 bases). Between the trimmed V and J ends, which lost 5 bases and 6 bases, there was a span of 18 bases. The germline gives CDR1 SGHRS, CDR2 YFSETQ. There are 14 residues in the CDR3.

This clonotype was counted at least ten times. The rearrangement joins TRBV18 to TRBJ2-2; possibly TRBD2 for D (5 bases). CDR3 size: 16 residues. The V gene's germline CDR1 is KGHSH and CDR2 LQKENI. V was pared by 3 bases and J by 5 bases, with 16 bases between. The CDR3 here is CASSPPGGRATGELFF. For the CDR3, the DNA is TGTGCCAGCTCACCCCCCGGCGGGCGGGCGACCGGGGAGCTGTTTTTT.

At least ten counts were recorded for this clonotype. The chain is built from TRBV30 and TRBJ2-3, with TRBD2 matching 10 bases. From germline, CDR1 is GTSNPN and CDR2 SVGIG (reference sequence). V lost 4 bases to trimming and J lost 0 bases; unmatched junction nucleotides: 4. This CDR3 is built from 15 residues. The CDR3 DNA reads TGTGCCTGGATTTCTAGCGGGAGAAGCACAGATACGCAGTATTTT. Protein: CAWISSGRSTDTQYF.

This clonotype was counted ten times or more. This chain connects TRBV20-1 to TRBJ2-5, with D perhaps TRBD1 (6 bases). Germline V gene data show CDR1 as DFQATT and CDR2 as SNEGSKA (reference sequence). The CDR3 consists of 16 residues. V lost 0 bases, J lost 4 bases, and 18 bases lay in between. As DNA, the CDR3 is TGCAGTGCTAGAGATCTTACAGGGAGTTTGGTAGAGACCCAGTACTTC. Encoded protein: CSARDLTGSLVETQYF.

There are many counts of this clonotype. The chain combines TRBV28 with TRBJ1-5; 8 bases are shared with TRBD1. The CDR3 has 16 amino acids. Germline V gene lookup returns CDR1 MDHEN and CDR2 SYDVKM. V shed 2 bases and J 2 bases; nucleotides not matched to a gene: 5. CDR3 in amino acids: CASSLLSGGGNQPQHF. The CDR3 nucleotides are TGTGCCAGCAGTTTACTTTCAGGGGGCGGCAATCAGCCCCAGCATTTT.